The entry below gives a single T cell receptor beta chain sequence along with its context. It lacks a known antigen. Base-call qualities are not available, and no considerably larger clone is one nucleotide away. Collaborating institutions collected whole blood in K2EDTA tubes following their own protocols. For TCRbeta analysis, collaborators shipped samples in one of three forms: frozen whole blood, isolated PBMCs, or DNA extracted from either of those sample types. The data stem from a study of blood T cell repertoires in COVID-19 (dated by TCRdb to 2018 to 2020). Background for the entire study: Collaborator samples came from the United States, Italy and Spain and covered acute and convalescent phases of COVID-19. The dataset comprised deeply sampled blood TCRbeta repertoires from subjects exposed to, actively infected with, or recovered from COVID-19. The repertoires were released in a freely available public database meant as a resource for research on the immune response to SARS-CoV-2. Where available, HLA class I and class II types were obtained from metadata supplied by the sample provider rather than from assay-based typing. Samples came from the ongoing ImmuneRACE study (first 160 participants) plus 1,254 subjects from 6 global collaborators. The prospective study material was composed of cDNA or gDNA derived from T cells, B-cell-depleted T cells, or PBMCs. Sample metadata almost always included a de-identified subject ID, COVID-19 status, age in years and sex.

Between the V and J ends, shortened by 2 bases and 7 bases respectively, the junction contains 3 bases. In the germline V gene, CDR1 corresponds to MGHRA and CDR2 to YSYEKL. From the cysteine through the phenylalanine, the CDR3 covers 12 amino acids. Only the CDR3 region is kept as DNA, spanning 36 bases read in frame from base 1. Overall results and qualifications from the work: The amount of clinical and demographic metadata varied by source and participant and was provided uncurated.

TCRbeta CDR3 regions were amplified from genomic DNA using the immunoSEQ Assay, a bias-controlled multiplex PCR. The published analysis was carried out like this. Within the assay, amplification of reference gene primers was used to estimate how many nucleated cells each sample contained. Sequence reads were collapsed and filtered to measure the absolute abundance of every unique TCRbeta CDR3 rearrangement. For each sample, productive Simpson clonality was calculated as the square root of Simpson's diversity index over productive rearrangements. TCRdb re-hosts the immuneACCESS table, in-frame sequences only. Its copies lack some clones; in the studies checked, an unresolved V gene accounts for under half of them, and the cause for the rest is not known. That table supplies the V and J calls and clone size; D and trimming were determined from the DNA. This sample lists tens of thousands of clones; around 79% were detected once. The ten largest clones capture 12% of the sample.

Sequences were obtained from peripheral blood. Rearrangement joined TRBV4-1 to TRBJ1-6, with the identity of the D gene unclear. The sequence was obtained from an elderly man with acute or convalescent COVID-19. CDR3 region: CASSQQNSPLHF. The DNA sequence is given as TGCGCCAGCAGCCAACAGAATTCACCCCTCCACTTT.